This T cell receptor beta chain derives from a study of T cells in Graves' hyperthyroidism and ophthalmopathy. RNA transcripts were the template for amplifying TCR beta CDR3 regions. In the first-round RT-PCR of the TCR CDR3, the HTBI primer set was used. TCRdb used MiXCR to reprocess the multiplex PCR reads, holding one entry per CDR3 protein. This sample has approximately 610,000 distinct CDR3 sequences, with over 12% found just once. CDR1 is LNHDA and CDR2 is SQIVND in the germline V gene (reference sequence). This CDR3 is built from 14 residues. With V trimmed by 7 bases and J by 5 bases, 8 bases remained unmatched. Patients having uncontrolled infection, another autoimmune disease, pregnancy or lactation were not included. Cells are PBMCs isolated from more than 8.5 ml of fresh blood. This clonotype was counted many times. Its antigen is unknown. Study-wide points: A model using 13 V-J features told ophthalmopathy apart from stable hyperthyroidism. Most thyroid clonotypes expanded above 0.001 were also detected in blood.

This clonotype was sampled from a middle-aged woman with Graves' ophthalmopathy. This rearrangement joins TRBV19 to TRBJ2-1; 7 bases agree with TRBD2. Sample: blood. In DNA, the CDR3 is TGTGCCAGTACTGAGGTAGCGGGTAACAATGAGCAGTTCTTC. As protein: CASTEVAGNNEQFF.